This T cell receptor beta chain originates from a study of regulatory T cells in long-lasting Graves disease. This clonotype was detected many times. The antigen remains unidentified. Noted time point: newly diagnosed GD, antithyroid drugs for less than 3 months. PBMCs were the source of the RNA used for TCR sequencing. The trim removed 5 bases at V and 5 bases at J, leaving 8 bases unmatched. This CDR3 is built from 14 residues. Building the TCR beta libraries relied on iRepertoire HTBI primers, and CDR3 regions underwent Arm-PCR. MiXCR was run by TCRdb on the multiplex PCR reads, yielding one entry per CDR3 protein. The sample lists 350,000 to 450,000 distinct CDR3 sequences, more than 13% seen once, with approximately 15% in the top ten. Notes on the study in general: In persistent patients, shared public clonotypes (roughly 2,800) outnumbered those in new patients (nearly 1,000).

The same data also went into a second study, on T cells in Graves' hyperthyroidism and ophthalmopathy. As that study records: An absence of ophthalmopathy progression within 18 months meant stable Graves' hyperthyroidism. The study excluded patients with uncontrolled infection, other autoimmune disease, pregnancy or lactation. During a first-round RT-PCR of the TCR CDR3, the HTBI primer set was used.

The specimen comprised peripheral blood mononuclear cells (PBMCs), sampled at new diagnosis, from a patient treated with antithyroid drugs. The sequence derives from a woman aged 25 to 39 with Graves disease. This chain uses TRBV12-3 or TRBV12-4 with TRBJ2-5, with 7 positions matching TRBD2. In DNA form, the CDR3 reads TGTGCCAGCAGTCTTCTAGCGGTGAGGGAGACCCAGTACTTC. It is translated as CASSLLAVRETQYF.